These 14 T cell receptor beta chains were all obtained from the same sample, sequenced in a study of response to subunit inactivated influenza vaccine. TCRdb re-called the RT-PCR reads through MiXCR, storing one row per CDR3 protein. The repertoire holds hundreds of thousands of distinct CDR3 sequences, with roughly 20% as singletons. The sequences come from PBMCs from blood, collected about 5 days after vaccination. The receptor source for this set is a man between 45 and 60 years old who received an inactivated influenza vaccine.

This clonotype was counted at least ten times. CDR3 sequence reads: CASSSGQTEAFF. CDR3 coding DNA: TGTGCCAGCAGCTCCGGACAGACTGAAGCTTTCTTT. The rearrangement uses TRBV7-6 and TRBJ1-1, with D possibly TRBD1 on 6 matching bases. The CDR3 is 12 residues long. Germline lookup yields CDR1 SGHVS and CDR2 FNYEAQ. Trimming removed 4 bases from V and 5 bases from J, with 8 bases in between.

This chain uses TRBV4-2 with TRBJ2-7; D is perhaps TRBD1 (6 bases). CDR1 and CDR2 from the germline V gene are LGHNA and YNFKEQ. The CDR3 totals 15 residues. V lost 4 bases to trimming and J lost 1 base, with 14 bases between them. CDR3 nucleotides: TGTGCCAGCAGCCCGTCGCCCACAGGGTCCTACGAGCAGTACTTC. It specifies CASSPSPTGSYEQYF.

There are many counts of this clonotype. The CDR3, as DNA: TGTGCCAGCAGCCGGGACCGTTTCGGAGAGACCCAGTACTTC. Its protein is CASSRDRFGETQYF. The chain carries TRBV7-2 and TRBJ2-5, with D possibly called TRBD1 or TRBD2 (5 bases each). V was cut by 5 bases and J by 4 bases, with 14 bases left in between. This CDR3 has 14 residues. CDR1 and CDR2 (germline): SGHTA, FQGNSA.

This chain connects TRBV4-3 to TRBJ1-2, with D unclear. The CDR3 is made up of 14 amino acids. V gave up 0 bases and J gave up 5 bases, with 10 bases separating them. CDR1 and CDR2 from the germline V gene are LGHNA and YSLEER. The CDR3 region has the DNA TGCGCCAGCAGCCAAGATCTGGAGGGTTATGGCTACACCTTC. Residues: CASSQDLEGYGYTF.

CDR3 sequence reads: CASSGGVPEAFF. The DNA of the CDR3 is TGTGCCAGCAGCGGGGGGGTCCCTGAAGCTTTCTTT. The J gene is TRBJ1-1, the V gene TRBV9; tentatively, D is TRBD1 (5 bases). The V gene lost 3 bases and the J gene lost 6 bases, with 9 bases spanning the gap. The germline V gene encodes CDR1 SGDLS and CDR2 YYNGEE. CDR3 length: 12 amino acids. Filled out from reference TRBV9 and TRBJ1-1, the complete variable domain reads DSGVTQTPKHLITATGQRVTLRCSPRSGDLSVYWYQQSLDQGLQFLIQYYNGEERAKGNILERFSAQQFPDLHSELNLSSLELGDSALYFCASSGGVPEAFFGQGTRLTVV.

V gene TRBV28 combines with J gene TRBJ1-6; D gene uncertain. The CDR3 consists of 16 residues. V was trimmed by 3 bases and J by 6 bases, leaving 15 bases between them. Looked up from germline, CDR1 is MDHEN and CDR2 is SYDVKM. The chain's CDR3 is CASSFDKGNSNSPLHF. CDR3 sequence (DNA): TGTGCCAGCAGTTTTGATAAGGGAAATAGTAATTCACCCCTCCACTTT.

This clonotype was seen only a few times. The chain links TRBV29-1 to TRBJ2-1; D not resolved. V gave up 6 bases and J gave up 13 bases, with 10 bases separating them. The germline V gene has CDR1 SQVTM and CDR2 ANQGSEA. The CDR3 is 9 residues long. The CDR3 nucleotides are TGCAGCGTCTACCATACTCAGTTCTTC. This gives the protein CSVYHTQFF.

This rearrangement joins TRBV10-3 to TRBJ2-1; a weak D match, TRBD1 (6 bases). CDR1 is ENHRY and CDR2 is SYGVKD in the germline V gene. The CDR3 runs 15 residues. V lost 0 bases, J lost 8 bases, and 14 bases lay in between. The CDR3 bases are TGTGCCATCAGTGAGTCGGGCAGGGGAAAGTATGAGCAGTTCTTC. Residues: CAISESGRGKYEQFF.

This clonotype was seen a handful of times. This sequence joins TRBV6-2 or TRBV6-3 and TRBJ2-2; either TRBD1 or TRBD2 may supply D (6 bases each). Looked up from germline, CDR1 is MNHEY and CDR2 is SVGEGT. The CDR3 runs 14 residues. The V end was cut by 7 bases, the J end by 6 bases, with 15 bases between. In DNA, the CDR3 is TGTGCCAGCACCTCCGGAGGGGGTGCCGGGGAGCTGTTTTTT. Translated, it gives CASTSGGGAGELFF.

This clonotype was recorded a few times. The chain carries TRBV4-2 and TRBJ2-5; D might be TRBD2 (6 bases). CDR3 length equals 14 residues. V gave up 3 bases and J gave up 5 bases, with 13 bases separating them. Germline loops: CDR1 LGHNA, CDR2 YNFKEQ. The CDR3 DNA sequence: TGTGCCAGCAGCCACGGGCGGGACGGGGAGACCCAGTACTTC. Residues: CASSHGRDGETQYF.

The chain uses TRBV11-2 and TRBJ1-1; perhaps TRBD1 as D (5 bases). The V gene lost 7 bases and the J gene lost 1 base, with 10 bases spanning the gap. Germline V gene sequence: CDR1 SGHAT, CDR2 FQNNGV. This CDR3 comprises 13 residues. In DNA form, the CDR3 reads TGTGCCAGCATGTGGGGACCGAACACTGAAGCTTTCTTT. This encodes CASMWGPNTEAFF.

CDR3 sequence reads: CASSSYAGTDNEKLFF. The CDR3 nucleotides read TGTGCCAGCAGCTCCTACGCCGGGACAGATAATGAAAAACTGTTTTTT. The chain has TRBV7-8 and TRBJ1-4, with 7 positions matching TRBD1. The CDR3 extends over 16 amino acids. The J segment lost 4 bases and the V segment lost 4 bases, leaving 9 bases of the junction unmatched. The V gene's germline CDR1 is SGHVS and CDR2 FQNEAQ.

There are a few counts of this clonotype. The chain couples TRBV5-1 to TRBJ2-1; D remains unclear. The CDR3 has 14 residues. Between the trimmed V and J ends, which lost 3 bases and 6 bases, there was a span of 13 bases. Looked up from germline, CDR1 is SGHRS and CDR2 is YFSETQ. CDR3 in DNA: TGCGCCAGCAGCTCCTCAATGCTGCCCAATGAGCAGTTCTTC. Its translation is CASSSSMLPNEQFF.

This clonotype was found a few times. The genes are TRBV24-1 and TRBJ2-5, with D perhaps TRBD1 (5 bases). CDR1 is KGHDR, CDR2 SFDVKD, per germline. This CDR3 comprises 13 residues. Trimming took off 7 bases at V and 4 bases at J, with 12 bases between the two ends. The CDR3 spells CATRSGNGETQYF. The DNA of the CDR3 is TGTGCCACCAGATCAGGGAATGGAGAGACCCAGTACTTC.